A single T cell receptor (beta chain) is shown here with its context. What it binds is not known. The repertoire was sequenced with immunoSEQ multiplex PCR; TCRdb's copy has only in-frame clones and lacks some. The sample has over 10,000 clones, 71% seen once. This sample was included in a study of neoadjuvant anti-PD-1 for oral cavity cancer. Study background: Patients without progression received a fourth nivolumab dose around day 43, then surgical resection on days 50-56.

Time point reported: after neoadjuvant nivolumab, at surgical resection. These newly diagnosed stage II-IVA oral cavity squamous cell carcinoma patients had no prior systemic or radiation treatment. The patients had HPV-negative, locally advanced oral cavity squamous cell carcinoma. Germline values: CDR1 SNHLY, CDR2 FYNNEI. The CDR3 has 12 amino acids. The V end was cut by 4 bases, the J end by 0 bases, with 2 bases between. General study findings and limits: Only a few patients per response group were TCR-analyzed; validation needed.

The sample was PBMCs, taken after nivolumab (anti-PD-1) treatment. The chain employs TRBV2 and TRBJ2-3; D remains ambiguous. This TCR came from a person between 40 and 79 years old with oral cavity squamous cell carcinoma. The CDR3 DNA is TGTGCCAGCAGTGCAAGCACAGATACGCAGTATTTT. Amino acid sequence: CASSASTDTQYF.